The T cell receptor (beta chain) described here comes from a study of T cells in Graves' hyperthyroidism and ophthalmopathy. For the study at large: Specimen type is peripheral blood, collected at initial diagnosis prior to any treatment.

Ten or more counts support this clonotype. Its antigen is not known. Overall study findings and caveats: Blood also held most thyroid clonotypes expanded beyond 0.001.

This CDR3 is 14 amino acids long. Germline assignment: CDR1 LGHDT and CDR2 YNNKEL (reference sequence). The V gene end was trimmed by 5 bases and the J gene end by 10 bases; junction bases not matched to a gene: 8. The PBMCs were taken from over 9.5 ml of fresh peripheral blood. Amplification targeted TCR beta CDR3 regions from RNA transcripts. TCR CDR3 underwent first-round RT-PCR with the HTBI primer set. TCRdb passed the multiplex PCR reads through MiXCR, listing each CDR3 protein once. The sample consists of roughly 570,000 distinct CDR3 sequences, approximately 14% of them appearing once. This TCR derives from a woman under 40 with Graves' hyperthyroidism. Sequencing was done on a sample of blood. The chain carries TRBV3-1 and TRBJ2-3; 11 bases line up with TRBD2. The CDR3 sequence is CASSDASGRIAQYF. For the CDR3, the DNA is TGTGCCAGCAGCGATGCTAGCGGGAGGATTGCGCAGTATTTT.